This passage covers 26 T cell receptor beta chains from one sample sequenced in a study of shared T cell receptors in the human thymus. Profiled with immunoSEQ multiplex PCR; TCRdb holds only in-frame clones, not every one. The data show 640,000 or so clones, around 87% seen once. These data are also associated with another study on human thymus T cells.

The material sequenced was thymocytes. The receptors originated from a boy less than two years old with a congenital heart defect.

The V and J genes are TRBV27 and TRBJ1-6; 7 bases match TRBD1. J gave up 9 bases and V 4 bases, and 18 bases lay outside the gene matches. Germline-derived CDR1 and CDR2 are MNHEY and SMNVEV (reference sequence). The CDR3 runs 18 residues. The CDR3 sequence: CASSSPTGEPTLGSPLHF. In DNA form, the CDR3 reads TGTGCCAGCAGTTCACCAACAGGGGAGCCAACTCTGGGTTCACCCCTCCACTTT.

The CDR3 region is CASSPINEKLFF. As DNA, the CDR3 is TGTGCCAGCAGCCCCATCAATGAAAAACTGTTTTTT. The chain has TRBV5-5 and TRBJ1-4; no clear D gene. Trimming removed 4 bases from V and 5 bases from J, with 6 bases in between. The CDR3 is 12 residues long. Germline values: CDR1 SGHKS, CDR2 YYEKEE (reference sequence).

The chain couples TRBV4-1 to TRBJ2-1; TRBD2 matches 7 bases. Germline values: CDR1 MGHRA, CDR2 YSYEKL. This CDR3 region has 18 residues. The V segment lost 0 bases and the J segment 0 bases; nucleotides outside the gene matches: 8. CDR3 DNA: TGCGCCAGCAGCCAAGAGTTCCCTCAGCGGGGCTCCTACAATGAGCAGTTCTTC. Its translation is CASSQEFPQRGSYNEQFF.

The chain recombines TRBV6-1 with TRBJ2-5, with 7 nucleotides matching TRBD1. The germline V gene encodes CDR1 MNHNS and CDR2 SASEGT. This CDR3 has 14 residues. V shed 7 bases and J 5 bases; nucleotides not matched to a gene: 10. CDR3 coding DNA: TGTGCCAGCAACAGACAGGGTTTCGGTGAGACCCAGTACTTC. It specifies CASNRQGFGETQYF.

The gene calls are TRBV7-6 and TRBJ2-5; tentative D call: TRBD2 (8 bases). TRBJ2-7 matches the DNA end more closely, so the J call is doubtful. The germline gives CDR1 SGHVS, CDR2 FNYEAQ. The CDR3 runs 19 residues. The CDR3 loop reads CASSSQGVGLAISSYEQYF. For the CDR3, the DNA is TGTGCCAGCAGCTCTCAGGGGGTAGGACTAGCAATTAGCTCCTACGAGCAGTACTTC.

The gene calls are TRBV11-3 and TRBJ1-2, with 7 bases fitting TRBD1. Trimming removed 1 base from V and 6 bases from J; junction bases left unmatched: 5. This CDR3 comprises 14 residues. The germline CDR1 and CDR2 sequences are SGHNT and YENEEA. In DNA, the CDR3 is TGTGCCAGCAGCTTAGCAGGCCAGGGGGATGGCTACACCTTC. This sequence encodes CASSLAGQGDGYTF.

The chain employs TRBV28 and TRBJ2-1; 9 nucleotides match TRBD1. Germline assignment: CDR1 MDHEN and CDR2 SYDVKM. The CDR3 is 17 amino acids. V gave up 4 bases and J gave up 2 bases; unmatched junction bases: 9. The CDR3 DNA is TGTGCCAGCAGTTGCGGGACAGGGACAAATACCTACAATGAGCAGTTCTTC. Protein: CASSCGTGTNTYNEQFF.

The chain's CDR3 is CASSGGRWKAYEQYF. CDR3 nucleotides: TGTGCCAGCTCCGGGGGAAGGTGGAAGGCCTACGAGCAGTACTTC. The V call is TRBV9, the J call TRBJ2-7; a possible D gene is TRBD2 (6 bases). The V gene's germline CDR1 is SGDLS and CDR2 YYNGEE. V gave up 7 bases and J gave up 2 bases, with 19 bases separating them. The CDR3 covers 15 residues.

The chain is built from TRBV11-2 and TRBJ2-7; D unresolved. The CDR3 consists of 11 residues. With 3 bases removed from V and 6 bases from J, the gap between germline ends came to 6 bases. The germline CDR1 and CDR2 sequences are SGHAT and FQNNGV. This CDR3 is CASSFYSEQYF. The CDR3 coding sequence is TGTGCCAGCAGCTTTTACTCCGAGCAGTACTTC.

The chain has TRBV2 and TRBJ2-3; the match to TRBD2 covers 11 bases. Germline V lookup: CDR1 SNHLY, CDR2 FYNNEI. V was clipped by 4 bases and J by 0 bases; unmatched bases: 9. The CDR3 has 18 residues. As DNA, the CDR3 is TGTGCCAGCAGTGCGCTAGCGGGAGGCCACCTTAGCACAGATACGCAGTATTTT. It yields the protein CASSALAGGHLSTDTQYF.

This chain uses TRBV27 with TRBJ2-3; D is perhaps TRBD2 (5 bases). V was pared by 2 bases and J by 2 bases, with 14 bases between. The CDR3 is 16 residues long. Germline V CDR1 and CDR2: MNHEY, SMNVEV (reference sequence). CDR3 sequence reads: CASSLARRYDTDTQYF. In DNA, the CDR3 is TGTGCCAGCAGTTTAGCCAGGAGGTATGACACAGATACGCAGTATTTT.

This chain uses TRBV7-2 with TRBJ1-1; no firm D call. The ends were cut back, 2 bases at V and 4 bases at J, with 5 bases in the middle. CDR1 SGHTA and CDR2 FQGNSA come from the germline V gene. CDR3 length: 12 residues. CDR3 DNA sequence: TGTGCCAGCAGCTTACTATTCACTGAAGCTTTCTTT. Protein: CASSLLFTEAFF.

Concerning this clone: This sample includes further DNA sequences coding for the same CDR3. The J gene is TRBJ1-3, the V gene TRBV4-3; D is possibly TRBD1 (5 bases). This CDR3 is built from 17 residues. From germline, CDR1 is LGHNA and CDR2 YSLEER. V shed 4 bases and J shed 0 bases, with 16 bases lying between them. CDR3 sequence reads: CASSLTREGDSGNTIYF. CDR3 sequence (DNA): TGCGCCAGCAGCCTCACCAGGGAAGGCGACTCTGGAAACACCATATATTTT.

This clone has just a few counts. The rearrangement joins TRBV27 to TRBJ2-7, with 9 positions matching TRBD1. J was trimmed by 0 bases and V by 0 bases; bases with no gene match: 9. The CDR3 totals 18 residues. CDR1 and CDR2 (germline): MNHEY, SMNVEV (reference sequence). CDR3 in amino acids: CASSLSGGNRGPSYEQYF. CDR3 bases: TGTGCCAGCAGTTTATCTGGCGGTAACAGGGGGCCCTCCTACGAGCAGTACTTC.

This clone occurred once. J is TRBJ2-1 and V is TRBV5-1; 8 nucleotides agree with TRBD2. CDR1 and CDR2 (germline): SGHRS, YFSETQ. There are 16 residues in the CDR3. V shed 2 bases, J shed 1 base, and the junction held 5 bases outside the gene matches. Written as DNA, the CDR3 is TGCGCCAGCAGCTTACCCGGGGGGGCGTCCTACAATGAGCAGTTCTTC. Its protein is CASSLPGGASYNEQFF. Based on the CDR3 plus reference TRBV5-1 and TRBJ2-1, the full variable domain is KAGVTQTPRYLIKTRGQQVTLSCSPISGHRSVSWYQQTPGQGLQFLFEYFSETQRNKGNFPGRFSGRQFSNSRSEMNVSTLELGDSALYLCASSLPGGASYNEQFFGPGTRLTVL.

This chain connects TRBV12-5 to TRBJ1-4; TRBD1 matches 9 bases. J was trimmed by 1 base and V by 2 bases; bases with no gene match: 5. Germline CDR1 reads LGHNT; CDR2 reads FRNRAP. The CDR3 runs 17 residues. In nucleotides, the CDR3 is TGTGCTAGTGGTTTGAACACAGGGGGCAGAACTAATGAAAAACTGTTTTTT. Translation: CASGLNTGGRTNEKLFF. The entire variable domain, with the rest obtained from reference TRBV12-5 and TRBJ1-4, is as follows: DARVTQTPRHKVTEMGQEVTMRCQPILGHNTVFWYRQTMMQGLELLAYFRNRAPLDDSGMPKDRFSAEMPDATLATLKIQPSEPRDSAVYFCASGLNTGGRTNEKLFFGSGTQLSVL.

The V gene is TRBV6-6, the J gene TRBJ2-3, with a tentative D call TRBD1 (5 bases). The CDR3 spans 14 residues. Between the trimmed V and J ends, which lost 2 bases and 4 bases, there was a span of 10 bases. The germline CDR1 and CDR2 sequences are MNHNY and SVGAGI (reference sequence). CDR3 residues: CASSYVQGADTQYF. For the CDR3, the DNA is TGTGCCAGCAGTTACGTTCAGGGCGCAGATACGCAGTATTTT.

The chain couples TRBV9 to TRBJ2-6; TRBD2 might be the D (5 bases). This CDR3 is 13 amino acids long. V gave up 2 bases and J gave up 12 bases, with 12 bases separating them. Germline assignment: CDR1 SGDLS and CDR2 YYNGEE. Written as DNA, the CDR3 is TGTGCCAGCAGCGTCTCCCAACTAGGCGTCCTGACTTTC. This gives the protein CASSVSQLGVLTF.

The gene calls are TRBV4-3 and TRBJ2-1; maybe TRBD2 (6 bases). Trimming removed 0 bases from V and 4 bases from J, with 7 bases in between. The length of the CDR3 is 14 residues. CDR1 LGHNA and CDR2 YSLEER come from the germline V gene. The CDR3 bases are TGCGCCAGCAGCCAAGAGGGAGGATACAATGAGCAGTTCTTC. Protein sequence: CASSQEGGYNEQFF.

This chain links TRBV9 with TRBJ1-4, with 7 positions matching TRBD1. CDR3 length: 15 amino acids. Per germline, CDR1 SGDLS and CDR2 YYNGEE. V lost 2 bases and J lost 0; bases outside the gene matches: 1. As DNA, the CDR3 is TGTGCCAGCAGCGTCACAGGGGCAACTAATGAAAAACTGTTTTTT. As protein: CASSVTGATNEKLFF.

V and J are TRBV2 and TRBJ1-2, with 8 bases lining up with TRBD1. CDR3 length: 15 amino acids. Germline V gives CDR1 SNHLY, CDR2 FYNNEI. Unmatched junction bases numbered 10, after V lost 7 bases and J lost 3 bases. DNA of the CDR3: TGTGCCAGCACCTCCGGACAGGGTGGTTACTATGGCTACACCTTC. It encodes CASTSGQGGYYGYTF.

This clone was detected only once. The V and J genes are TRBV4-1 and TRBJ2-7, with D perhaps TRBD1 (6 bases). The CDR3 totals 16 residues. Trimming shortened V by 0 bases and J by 0 bases, and 12 bases separated the two germline ends. The germline CDR1 and CDR2 sequences are MGHRA and YSYEKL. Here the CDR3 reads CASSQDIGTSSYEQYF. DNA of the CDR3: TGCGCCAGCAGCCAAGATATCGGGACAAGCTCCTACGAGCAGTACTTC.

Turning to this clone: One end of the junction fails to match germline, which may point to a read error. The J gene is TRBJ2-5, the V gene TRBV5-4; no definite D call. The CDR3 consists of 13 residues. CDR1 and CDR2 (germline): SGHNT, YYREEE (reference sequence). Here the CDR3 reads CASSLGLVEAQYF. The CDR3 nucleotides read TGTGCCAGCAGCTTGGGACTGGTAGAGGCCCAGTACTTC.

The chain has TRBV7-9 and TRBJ2-1, with D hard to call. Germline CDR1 and CDR2: SEHNR and FQNEAQ (reference sequence). CDR3 length equals 10 residues. The V end lost 3 bases, the J end lost 8 bases, and 2 bases lay between the germline ends. For the CDR3, the DNA is TGTGCCAGCAGCTTCGATGAGCAGTTCTTC. Its protein is CASSFDEQFF.

The chain recombines TRBV7-9 with TRBJ1-1; 7 bases match TRBD1. This CDR3 spans 15 amino acids. Germline V gives CDR1 SEHNR, CDR2 FQNEAQ (reference sequence). Trimming removed 5 bases from V and 0 bases from J; junction bases left unmatched: 6. CDR3 nucleotides: TGTGCCAGCAGCCCGATAGGGGGCCTGAACACTGAAGCTTTCTTT. Its protein is CASSPIGGLNTEAFF.

The chain has TRBV12-5 and TRBJ2-7, with 8 positions matching TRBD2. CDR3 length equals 14 residues. Per germline, CDR1 LGHNT and CDR2 FRNRAP. The CDR3 loop reads CAPGGPIPSYEQYF. The CDR3 coding sequence is TGTGCCCCGGGGGGGCCTATTCCCTCCTACGAGCAGTACTTC.